This record covers a single T cell receptor beta chain. Germline assignment: CDR1 MNHEY and CDR2 SMNVEV (reference sequence). The CDR3 loop spans 17 amino acids. Each CDR3 protein is one row after TCRdb ran MiXCR on the PCR reads. Among approximately 4,300 distinct CDR3 sequences listed, 35% to 50% were seen once. This sample is drawn from a study of CD4 and CD8 cells across lung adenocarcinoma regions. Localized lung adenocarcinoma, a non-small cell lung cancer, affected the donors. Sequenced input: CD4+ T cells from the margin of a lung tumor. This TCR was sampled from a female donor with lung adenocarcinoma. The CD4 and CD8 labels of this study may be unreliable. This rearrangement joins TRBV27 to TRBJ2-3; no clear D gene. The J call may be wrong; the DNA end is better matched by TRBJ2-2. The CDR3 DNA sequence: TGTGCCAGCAGTTTTATATACAGCCGATTTAGCACCGGTACGCTGTTTTTT. Its translation: CASSFIYSRFSTGTLFF.